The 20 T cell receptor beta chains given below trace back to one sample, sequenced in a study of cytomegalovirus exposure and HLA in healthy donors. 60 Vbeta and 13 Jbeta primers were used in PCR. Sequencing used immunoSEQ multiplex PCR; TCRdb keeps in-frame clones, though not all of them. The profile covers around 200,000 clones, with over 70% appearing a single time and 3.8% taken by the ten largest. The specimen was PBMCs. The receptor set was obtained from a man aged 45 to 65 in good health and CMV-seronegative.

The CDR3 protein is CASTDGQGYYGYTF. Here the CDR3 DNA reads TGTGCCAGCACCGATGGACAGGGTTACTATGGCTACACCTTC. V is TRBV6-5 and J is TRBJ1-2, with 8 bases that match TRBD1. This CDR3 spans 14 amino acids. CDR1 is MNHEY and CDR2 is SVGAGI in the germline V gene. Losses at the gene ends were 7 bases for V and 3 bases for J; bases not matched to a gene: 7.

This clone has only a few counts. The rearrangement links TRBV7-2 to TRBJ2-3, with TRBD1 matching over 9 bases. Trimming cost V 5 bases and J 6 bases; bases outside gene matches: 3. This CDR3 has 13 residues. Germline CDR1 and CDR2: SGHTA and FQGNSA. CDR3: CASSDRGGDTQYF. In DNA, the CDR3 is TGTGCCAGCAGCGACAGGGGGGGGGATACGCAGTATTTT.

Written as DNA, the CDR3 is TGTGCCAGCAGCTTCTCAGGGGTGGGTTCCTACGAGCAGTACTTC. Its protein product is CASSFSGVGSYEQYF. This chain uses TRBV7-9 with TRBJ2-7; a weak D match, TRBD1 (6 bases). There are 15 residues in the CDR3. Deletions cut 3 bases from V and 1 base from J, with 13 bases between. The germline CDR1 and CDR2 sequences are SEHNR and FQNEAQ (reference sequence).

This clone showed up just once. CDR3 bases: TGTGCCAGCAGTTACTCACCCGGTGAGCAGTACTTC. Amino acid sequence: CASSYSPGEQYF. This sequence joins TRBV6-5 and TRBJ2-7, with D unclear. The ends were cut back, 0 bases at V and 7 bases at J, with 7 bases in the middle. From germline, CDR1 is MNHEY and CDR2 SVGAGI. CDR3 length equals 12 residues.

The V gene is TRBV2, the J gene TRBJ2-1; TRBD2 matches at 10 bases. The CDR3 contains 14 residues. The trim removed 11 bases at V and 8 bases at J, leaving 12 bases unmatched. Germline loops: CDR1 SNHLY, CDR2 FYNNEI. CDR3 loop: CAVFTTSGVDEQFF. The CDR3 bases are TGTGCCGTCTTTACAACTAGCGGGGTGGATGAGCAGTTCTTC.

In DNA, the CDR3 is TGCGCCAGCAGCTTGGCGTCTTATTCTAGCACAGATACGCAGTATTTT. Its protein is CASSLASYSSTDTQYF. The chain combines TRBV5-1 with TRBJ2-3; no clear D gene. The length of the CDR3 is 16 residues. V dropped 0 bases and J dropped 0 bases, with 11 bases sitting between them. Germline V gene sequence: CDR1 SGHRS, CDR2 YFSETQ.

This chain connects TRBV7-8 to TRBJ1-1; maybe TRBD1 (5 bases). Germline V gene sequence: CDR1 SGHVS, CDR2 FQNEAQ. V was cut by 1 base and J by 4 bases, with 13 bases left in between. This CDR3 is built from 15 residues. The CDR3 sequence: CASSLGGTSGTEAFF. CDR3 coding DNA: TGTGCCAGCAGCTTAGGGGGGACTTCAGGCACTGAAGCTTTCTTT.

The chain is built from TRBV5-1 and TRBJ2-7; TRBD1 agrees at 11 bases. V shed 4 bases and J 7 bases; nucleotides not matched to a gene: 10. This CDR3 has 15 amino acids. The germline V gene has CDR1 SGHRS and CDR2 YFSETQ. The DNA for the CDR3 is TGCGCCAGCAGCCCGGGGACAGGGGGTGGAGAAGAGCAGTACTTC. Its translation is CASSPGTGGGEEQYF.

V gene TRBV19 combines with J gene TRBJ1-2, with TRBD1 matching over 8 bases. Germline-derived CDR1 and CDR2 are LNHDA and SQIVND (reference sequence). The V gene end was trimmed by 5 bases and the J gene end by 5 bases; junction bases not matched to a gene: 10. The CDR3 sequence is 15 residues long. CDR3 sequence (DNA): TGTGCCAGTAGTGCACAGGGGGGGGGCTCATATGGCTACACCTTC. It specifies CASSAQGGGSYGYTF.

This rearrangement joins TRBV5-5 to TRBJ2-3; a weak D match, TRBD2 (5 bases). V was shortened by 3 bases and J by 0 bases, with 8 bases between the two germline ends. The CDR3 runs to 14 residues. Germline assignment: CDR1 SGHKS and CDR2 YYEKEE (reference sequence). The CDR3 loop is CASSSTGSTDTQYF. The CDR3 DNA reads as TGTGCCAGCAGCTCCACGGGGAGCACAGATACGCAGTATTTT.

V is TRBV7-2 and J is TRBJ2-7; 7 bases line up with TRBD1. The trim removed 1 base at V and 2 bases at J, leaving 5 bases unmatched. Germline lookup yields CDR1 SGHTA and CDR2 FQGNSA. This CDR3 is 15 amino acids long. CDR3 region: CASSLVSGQTYEQYF. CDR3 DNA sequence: TGTGCCAGCAGCTTAGTATCGGGACAGACCTACGAGCAGTACTTC.

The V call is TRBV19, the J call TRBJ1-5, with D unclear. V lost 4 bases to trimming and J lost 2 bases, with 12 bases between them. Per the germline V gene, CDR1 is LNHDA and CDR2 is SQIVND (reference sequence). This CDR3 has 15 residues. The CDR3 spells CASSTPGRRNQPQHF. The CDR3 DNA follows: TGTGCCAGTAGTACCCCGGGGAGGCGCAATCAGCCCCAGCATTTT. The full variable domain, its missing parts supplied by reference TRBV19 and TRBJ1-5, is DGGITQSPKYLFRKEGQNVTLSCEQNLNHDAMYWYRQDPGQGLRLIYYSQIVNDFQKGDIAEGYSVSREKKESFPLTVTSAQKNPTAFYLCASSTPGRRNQPQHFGDGTRLSIL.

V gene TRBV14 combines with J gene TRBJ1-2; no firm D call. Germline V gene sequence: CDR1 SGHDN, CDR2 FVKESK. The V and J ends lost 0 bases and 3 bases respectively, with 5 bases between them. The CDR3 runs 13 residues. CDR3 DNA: TGTGCCAGCAGCCAAGATATTTACTATGGCTACACCTTC. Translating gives CASSQDIYYGYTF.

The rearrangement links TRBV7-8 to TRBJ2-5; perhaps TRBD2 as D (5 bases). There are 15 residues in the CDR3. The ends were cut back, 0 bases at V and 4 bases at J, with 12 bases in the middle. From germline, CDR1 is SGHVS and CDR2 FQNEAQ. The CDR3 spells CASSLAPDLRETQYF. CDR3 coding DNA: TGTGCCAGCAGCTTAGCCCCGGACTTGAGAGAGACCCAGTACTTC.

The CDR3 DNA sequence: TGTGCCAGTAGTCCCGCCAGGTTCAATCAGCCCCAGCATTTT. It codes for CASSPARFNQPQHF. The chain links TRBV19 to TRBJ1-5; D is uncertain. Trimming left V 5 bases short and J 3 bases short, with 11 bases between. Germline lookup yields CDR1 LNHDA and CDR2 SQIVND (reference sequence). CDR3 length equals 14 residues. The full variable domain, in which reference TRBV19 and TRBJ1-5 provide the parts outside the CDR3, is DGGITQSPKYLFRKEGQNVTLSCEQNLNHDAMYWYRQDPGQGLRLIYYSQIVNDFQKGDIAEGYSVSREKKESFPLTVTSAQKNPTAFYLCASSPARFNQPQHFGDGTRLSIL.

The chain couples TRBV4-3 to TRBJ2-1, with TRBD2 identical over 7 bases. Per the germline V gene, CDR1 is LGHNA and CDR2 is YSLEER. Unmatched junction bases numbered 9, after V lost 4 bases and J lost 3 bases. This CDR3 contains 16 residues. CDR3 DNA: TGCGCCAGCAGCCCAGCGGGGCAGTCTAGCTACAATGAGCAGTTCTTC. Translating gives CASSPAGQSSYNEQFF.

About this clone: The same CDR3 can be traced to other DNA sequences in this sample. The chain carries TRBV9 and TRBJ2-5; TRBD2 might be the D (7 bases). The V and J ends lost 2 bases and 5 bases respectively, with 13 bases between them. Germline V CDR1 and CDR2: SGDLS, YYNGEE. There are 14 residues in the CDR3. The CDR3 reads CASSVGGAGETQYF. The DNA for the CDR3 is TGTGCCAGCAGCGTGGGGGGGGCCGGGGAGACCCAGTACTTC.

The CDR3 DNA reads TGTGCCAGCAGCCCCGGTAGTTATAGCAATCAGCCCCAGCATTTT. Translation: CASSPGSYSNQPQHF. The gene calls are TRBV6-5 and TRBJ1-5; D gene uncertain. The length of the CDR3 is 15 residues. V was clipped by 6 bases and J by 0 bases, with 12 bases between them. The germline CDR1 and CDR2 sequences are MNHEY and SVGAGI.

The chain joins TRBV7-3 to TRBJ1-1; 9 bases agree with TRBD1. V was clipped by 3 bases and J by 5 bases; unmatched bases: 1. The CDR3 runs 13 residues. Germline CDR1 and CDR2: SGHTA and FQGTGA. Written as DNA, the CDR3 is TGTGCCAGCAGCTTCGGACAGGGGACTGAAGCTTTCTTT. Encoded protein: CASSFGQGTEAFF.

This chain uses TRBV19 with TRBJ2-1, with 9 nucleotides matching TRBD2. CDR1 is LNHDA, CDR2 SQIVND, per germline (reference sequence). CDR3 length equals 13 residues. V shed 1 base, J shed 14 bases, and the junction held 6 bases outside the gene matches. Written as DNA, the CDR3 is TGTGCCAGTAGTATAGTGCCTAGCGGGATCAAGTTCTTC. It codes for CASSIVPSGIKFF.